The T cell receptor beta chain under discussion was sequenced for a study of blood T cell repertoires in COVID-19. Study-level information: The samples span acute and convalescent COVID-19 from the United States, Italy and Spain.

V trimming: 1 base; J trimming: 10 bases; junction bases outside the gene matches: 7. This CDR3 is 14 amino acids long. From germline, CDR1 is SEHNR and CDR2 FQNEAQ (reference sequence). Sequenced by immunoSEQ multiplex PCR; TCRdb stores in-frame clones only, minus some. In the table there are some 150,000 clones, 80% to 90% of which are singletons. This clone was seen a few times. The specimen sequenced was peripheral blood. The chain combines TRBV7-9 with TRBJ1-2; 9 nucleotides line up with TRBD1. This TCR was recovered from a middle-aged man with acute or convalescent COVID-19. The CDR3, as DNA: TGTGCCAGCAGCTTAGGGACAGGGGCACTCCACTACACCTTC. Protein product: CASSLGTGALHYTF.